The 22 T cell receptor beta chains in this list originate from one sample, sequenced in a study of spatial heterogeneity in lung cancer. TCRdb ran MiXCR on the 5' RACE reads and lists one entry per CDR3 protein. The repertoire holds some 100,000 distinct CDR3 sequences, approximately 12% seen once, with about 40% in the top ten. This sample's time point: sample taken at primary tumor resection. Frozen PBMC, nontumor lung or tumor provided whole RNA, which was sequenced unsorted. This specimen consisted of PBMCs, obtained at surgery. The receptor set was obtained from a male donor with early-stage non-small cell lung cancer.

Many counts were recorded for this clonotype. This CDR3 reads CSVGGDTNTGELFF. CDR3 in DNA: TGCAGCGTTGGAGGGGATACGAACACCGGGGAGCTGTTTTTT. V usage is TRBV29-1 and J usage is TRBJ2-2, with D possibly being TRBD1 or TRBD2 (5 bases each). The V gene's germline CDR1 is SQVTM and CDR2 ANQGSEA. V was shortened by 4 bases and J by 0 bases, with 9 bases between the two germline ends. The length of the CDR3 is 14 residues.

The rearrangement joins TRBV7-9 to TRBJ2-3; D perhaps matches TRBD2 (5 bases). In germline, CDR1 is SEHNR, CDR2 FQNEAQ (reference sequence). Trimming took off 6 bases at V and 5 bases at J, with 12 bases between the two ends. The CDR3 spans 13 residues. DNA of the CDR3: TGTGCCAGCAGTCCGAGGGAATTAGATACGCAGTATTTT. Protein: CASSPRELDTQYF.

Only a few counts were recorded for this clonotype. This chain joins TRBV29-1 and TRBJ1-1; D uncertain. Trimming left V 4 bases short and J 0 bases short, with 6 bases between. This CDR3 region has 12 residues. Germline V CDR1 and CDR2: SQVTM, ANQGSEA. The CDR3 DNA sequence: TGCAGCGTTGCTAGGCTGAACACTGAAGCTTTCTTT. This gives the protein CSVARLNTEAFF.

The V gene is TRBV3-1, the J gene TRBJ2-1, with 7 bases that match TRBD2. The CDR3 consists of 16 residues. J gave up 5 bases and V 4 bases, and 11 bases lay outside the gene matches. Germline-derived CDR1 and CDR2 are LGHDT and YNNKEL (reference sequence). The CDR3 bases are TGTGCCAGCAGCCTAGCGACCGGGACTAAAAACAATGAGCAGTTCTTC. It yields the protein CASSLATGTKNNEQFF.

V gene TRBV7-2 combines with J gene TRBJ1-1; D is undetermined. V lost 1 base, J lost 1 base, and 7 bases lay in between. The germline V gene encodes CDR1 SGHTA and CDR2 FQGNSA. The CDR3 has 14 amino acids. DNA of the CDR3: TGTGCCAGCAGCTTAGAGGCAGAGAACACTGAAGCTTTCTTT. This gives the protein CASSLEAENTEAFF.

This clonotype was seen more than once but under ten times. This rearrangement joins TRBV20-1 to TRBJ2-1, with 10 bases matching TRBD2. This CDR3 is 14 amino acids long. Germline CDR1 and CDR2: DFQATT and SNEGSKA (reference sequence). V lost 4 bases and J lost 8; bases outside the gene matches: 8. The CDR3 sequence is CSATLAGERDEQFF. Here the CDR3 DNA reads TGCAGTGCTACTCTAGCGGGAGAGAGGGATGAGCAGTTCTTC.

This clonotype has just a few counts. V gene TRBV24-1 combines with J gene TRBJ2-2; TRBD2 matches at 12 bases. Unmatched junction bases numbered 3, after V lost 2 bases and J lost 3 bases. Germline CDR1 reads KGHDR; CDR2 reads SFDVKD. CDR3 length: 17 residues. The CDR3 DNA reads TGTGCCACCAGTGATTCTGGACTAGCGGGGTACACCGGGGAGCTGTTTTTT. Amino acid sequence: CATSDSGLAGYTGELFF.

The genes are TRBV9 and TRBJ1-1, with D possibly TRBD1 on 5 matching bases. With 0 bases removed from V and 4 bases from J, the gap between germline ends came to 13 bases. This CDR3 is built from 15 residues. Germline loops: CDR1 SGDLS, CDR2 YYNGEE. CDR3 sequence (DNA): TGTGCCAGCAGCGTAGATCCGGGGGGGATCACTGAAGCTTTCTTT. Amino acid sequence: CASSVDPGGITEAFF.

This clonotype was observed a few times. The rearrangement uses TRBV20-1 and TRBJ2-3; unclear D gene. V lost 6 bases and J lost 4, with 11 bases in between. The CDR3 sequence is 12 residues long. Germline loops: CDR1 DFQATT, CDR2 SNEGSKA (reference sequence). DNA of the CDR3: TGCAGTGCCAATCGGCGAGCAGATACGCAGTATTTT. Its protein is CSANRRADTQYF.

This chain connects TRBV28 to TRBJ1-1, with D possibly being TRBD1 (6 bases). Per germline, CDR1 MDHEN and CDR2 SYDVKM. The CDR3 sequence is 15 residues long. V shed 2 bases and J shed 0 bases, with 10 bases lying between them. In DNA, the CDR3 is TGTGCCAGCAGTTTACCGGGGGCCATGAACACTGAAGCTTTCTTT. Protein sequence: CASSLPGAMNTEAFF.

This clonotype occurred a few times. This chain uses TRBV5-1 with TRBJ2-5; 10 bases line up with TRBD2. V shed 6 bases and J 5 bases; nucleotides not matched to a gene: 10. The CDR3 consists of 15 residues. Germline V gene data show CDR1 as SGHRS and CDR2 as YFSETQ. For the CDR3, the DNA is TGCGCCAGCACCGGAGGGGCTAGCGGGGGTGAGACCCAGTACTTC. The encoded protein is CASTGGASGGETQYF.

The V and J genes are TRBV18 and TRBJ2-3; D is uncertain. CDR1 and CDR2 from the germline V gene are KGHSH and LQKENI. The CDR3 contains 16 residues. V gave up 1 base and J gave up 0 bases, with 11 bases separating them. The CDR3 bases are TGTGCCAGCTCACCACGGACGGCTGTAAGCACAGATACGCAGTATTTT. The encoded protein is CASSPRTAVSTDTQYF.

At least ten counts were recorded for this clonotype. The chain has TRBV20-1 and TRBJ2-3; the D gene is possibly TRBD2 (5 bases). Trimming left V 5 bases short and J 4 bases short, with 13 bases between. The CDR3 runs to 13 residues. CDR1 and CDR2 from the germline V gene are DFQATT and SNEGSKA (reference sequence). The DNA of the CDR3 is TGCAGTGCTCCCCAAGCGGTGCCAGATACGCAGTATTTT. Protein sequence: CSAPQAVPDTQYF.

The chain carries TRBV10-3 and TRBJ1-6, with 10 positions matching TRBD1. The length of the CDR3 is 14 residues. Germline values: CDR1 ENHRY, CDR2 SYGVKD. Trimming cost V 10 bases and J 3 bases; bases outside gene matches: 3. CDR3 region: CATTGGNYNSPLHF. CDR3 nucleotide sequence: TGTGCCACGACAGGGGGCAACTATAATTCACCCCTCCACTTT.

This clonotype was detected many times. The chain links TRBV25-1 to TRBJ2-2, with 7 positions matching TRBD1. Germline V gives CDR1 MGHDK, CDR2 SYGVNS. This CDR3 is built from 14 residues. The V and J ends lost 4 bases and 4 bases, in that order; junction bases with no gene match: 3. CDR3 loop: CASSGAGGTGELFF. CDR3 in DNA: TGTGCCAGCAGTGGCGCAGGGGGCACCGGGGAGCTGTTTTTT.

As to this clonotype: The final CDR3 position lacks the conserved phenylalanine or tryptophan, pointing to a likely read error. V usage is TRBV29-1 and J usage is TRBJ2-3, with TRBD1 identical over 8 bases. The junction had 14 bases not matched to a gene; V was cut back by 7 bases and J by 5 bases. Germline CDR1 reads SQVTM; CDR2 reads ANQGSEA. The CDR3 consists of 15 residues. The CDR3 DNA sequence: TGCAGCGCCGAACGGACAGGGTCAAGCGGAGATACGCAGTATCTT. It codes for CSAERTGSSGDTQYL.

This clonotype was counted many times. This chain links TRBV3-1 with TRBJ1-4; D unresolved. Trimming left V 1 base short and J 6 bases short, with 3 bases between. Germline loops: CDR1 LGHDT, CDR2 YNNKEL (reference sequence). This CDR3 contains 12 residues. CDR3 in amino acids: CASSQAYEKLFF. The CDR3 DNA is TGTGCCAGCAGCCAAGCATATGAAAAACTGTTTTTT.

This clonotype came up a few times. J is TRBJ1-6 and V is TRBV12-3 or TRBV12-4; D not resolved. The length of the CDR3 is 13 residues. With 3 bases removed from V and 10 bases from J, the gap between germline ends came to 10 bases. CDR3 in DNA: TGTGCCAGCAGTTTGGAGTTAGGATCACCCCTCCACTTT. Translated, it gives CASSLELGSPLHF.

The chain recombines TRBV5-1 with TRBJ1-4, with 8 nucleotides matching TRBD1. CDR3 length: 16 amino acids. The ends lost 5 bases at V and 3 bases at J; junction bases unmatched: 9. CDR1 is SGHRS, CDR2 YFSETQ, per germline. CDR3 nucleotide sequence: TGCGCCAGCAGATCGACAGGGGATCATCCTAATGAAAAACTGTTTTTT. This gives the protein CASRSTGDHPNEKLFF.

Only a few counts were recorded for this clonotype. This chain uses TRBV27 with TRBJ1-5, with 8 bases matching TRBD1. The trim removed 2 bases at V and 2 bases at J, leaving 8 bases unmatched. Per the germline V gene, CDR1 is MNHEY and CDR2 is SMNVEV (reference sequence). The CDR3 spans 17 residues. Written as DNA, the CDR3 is TGTGCCAGCAGTTTAAAGCCCCAGGGGGCGGGCAATCAGCCCCAGCATTTT. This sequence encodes CASSLKPQGAGNQPQHF.

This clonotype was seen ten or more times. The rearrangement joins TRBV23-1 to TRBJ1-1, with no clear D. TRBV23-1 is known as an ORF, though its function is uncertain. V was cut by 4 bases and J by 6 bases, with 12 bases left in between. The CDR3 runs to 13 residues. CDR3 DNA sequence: TGCGCCAGCAGTCGAAAGGATCGGGCTGAAGCTTTCTTT. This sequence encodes CASSRKDRAEAFF.

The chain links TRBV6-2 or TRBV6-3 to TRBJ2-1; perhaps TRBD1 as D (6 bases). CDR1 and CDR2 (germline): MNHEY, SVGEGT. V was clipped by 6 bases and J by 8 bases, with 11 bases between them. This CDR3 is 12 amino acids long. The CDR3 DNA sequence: TGTGCCAGCAGCCACAGGGTCCATGAGCAGTTCTTC. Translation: CASSHRVHEQFF.